This T cell receptor beta chain was profiled in a study of CD8 T cells in ankylosing spondylitis. TCRdb reprocessed the 5' RACE reads with MiXCR, giving one entry per CDR3 protein. The data show around 300,000 distinct CDR3 sequences, around 10% seen once. Whole-study findings and limits: According to the report, clones linked to the disease were significantly enriched in matched synovial fluid samples taken from ankylosing spondylitis patients.

This clonotype was seen a few times. Its antigen is unidentified. Trimming cost V 2 bases and J 6 bases; bases outside gene matches: 6. This CDR3 region has 14 residues. In germline, CDR1 is SGHKS, CDR2 YYEKEE (reference sequence). The gene calls are TRBV5-5 and TRBJ2-7; 9 bases map to TRBD1. This clonotype was sampled from a female donor with ankylosing spondylitis or in good health (not recorded which). Sequenced material: blood, either unsorted or a sorted T cell fraction (not recorded which). CDR3 DNA sequence: TGTGCCAGCAGCTTCGGGACAGGGACATCCGAGCAGTACTTC. It is translated as CASSFGTGTSEQYF.